The T cell receptor (beta chain) under discussion was sequenced for a study of T cell clusters in autoimmune cytopenias. On the study more broadly: TRB sequencing had a median about 50,000 reads and 2,350 distinct clonotypes per sample. Study-wide findings and caveats: Exclusive TRB clusters were 2.5 to 3.5-fold more numerous in healthy donors than in active autoimmune hepatitis. A dominant lymphoma-associated repertoire apparently masked the cluster-lack signature in secondary cytopenia versus chronic lymphocytic leukemia.

There are 14 residues in the CDR3. CDR1 and CDR2 (germline): MNHNS, SASEGT. TRB amplification used around 270 ng of peripheral blood genomic DNA. This clonotype is deemed medium-sized by its frequency. Its cognate antigen is unknown. Multiplex touch-down PCR amplified TRB using TRB-A and TRB-B pools in one tube. From the multiplex PCR reads, TCRdb lists one entry per CDR3 protein and no DNA. The sample table includes approximately 3,100 distinct CDR3 sequences. The source of this sequence is a human donor with an autoimmune cytopenia or autoimmune hepatitis (not recorded which). The material sequenced was peripheral blood. V and J are TRBV6-1 and TRBJ1-2; TCRdb's D gene call, TRBD1, goes unchecked for lack of DNA. The CDR3: CASLGSQGARGYTF.